This entry lists 25 T cell receptor beta chains sequenced from one sample in a study of T cell responses to AZD1222 COVID-19 vaccine. Sequencing was performed with immunoSEQ multiplex PCR; in TCRdb, only in-frame clones are kept and a portion is missing. The sample has about 140,000 clones; around 90% are singletons. The material was peripheral blood, obtained 28 days after the second AZD1222 dose. These receptors were collected from an adult who received the AZD1222 COVID-19 vaccine.

The genes are TRBV5-1 and TRBJ2-3, with unresolved D. This CDR3 contains 14 residues. V lost 2 bases and J lost 2, with 9 bases in between. Germline values: CDR1 SGHRS, CDR2 YFSETQ. The CDR3 loop is CASSFRPDTDTQYF. In nucleotides, the CDR3 is TGCGCCAGCAGCTTCCGACCTGACACAGATACGCAGTATTTT.

The chain is built from TRBV19 and TRBJ1-5, with TRBD1 as a possible D gene (6 bases). CDR1 and CDR2 (germline): LNHDA, SQIVND (reference sequence). There are 15 residues in the CDR3. Trimming stripped 3 bases from V and 7 bases from J, with 16 bases between. The CDR3 coding sequence is TGTGCCAGTAGTATCCGGGGACATTCTCGACAGCCCCAGCATTTT. Translating it yields CASSIRGHSRQPQHF.

About this clone itself: Other DNA variants within this sample encode the same CDR3. The DNA for the CDR3 is TGCGCCAGCAGCCAAGATAGGACAGGGACCACCGGGGAGCTGTTTTTT. It is translated as CASSQDRTGTTGELFF. The chain joins TRBV4-3 to TRBJ2-2, with TRBD1 matching over 8 bases. The CDR3 extends over 16 amino acids. V gave up 0 bases and J gave up 4 bases; unmatched junction bases: 4. Germline V gives CDR1 LGHNA, CDR2 YSLEER.

The chain combines TRBV7-3 with TRBJ2-1; 7 nucleotides line up with TRBD2. Trimming at V came to 1 base and at J to 6 bases, leaving 12 bases not matched to a gene. CDR3 length: 17 amino acids. CDR1 SGHTA and CDR2 FQGTGA come from the germline V gene. This CDR3 reads CASSLMGGRLAANEQFF. CDR3 coding DNA: TGTGCCAGCAGCTTAATGGGAGGGAGACTAGCAGCCAATGAGCAGTTCTTC.

The chain employs TRBV27 and TRBJ2-7; D is unclear. This CDR3 has 14 amino acids. V lost 6 bases, J lost 2 bases, and 14 bases lay in between. The V gene's germline CDR1 is MNHEY and CDR2 SMNVEV (reference sequence). In DNA form, the CDR3 reads TGTGCCAGCAGCTCAATGGGCAGCCCCTACGAGCAGTACTTC. This sequence encodes CASSSMGSPYEQYF.

The chain links TRBV7-2 to TRBJ2-2; 7 bases fit TRBD1. Losses at the gene ends were 5 bases for V and 2 bases for J; bases not matched to a gene: 5. The CDR3 runs 15 residues. CDR1 is SGHTA and CDR2 is FQGNSA in the germline V gene. The CDR3, as DNA: TGTGCCAGCAGCGCCAGACAGGGAAACACCGGGGAGCTGTTTTTT. This translates into CASSARQGNTGELFF. Full variable domain (missing parts from reference TRBV7-2 and TRBJ2-2): GAGVSQSPSNKVTEKGKDVELRCDPISGHTALYWYRQSLGQGLEFLIYFQGNSAPDKSGLPSDRFSAERTGGSVSTLTIQRTQQEDSAVYLCASSARQGNTGELFFGEGSRLTVL.

The CDR3 spells CASRGTGFSGEQFF. In DNA form, the CDR3 reads TGCGCCAGCAGGGGCACAGGGTTTTCGGGTGAGCAGTTCTTC. The chain recombines TRBV4-1 with TRBJ2-1, with D perhaps TRBD1 (6 bases). Germline loops: CDR1 MGHRA, CDR2 YSYEKL. The CDR3 is 14 amino acids. V dropped 6 bases and J dropped 9 bases, with 18 bases sitting between them.

The gene calls are TRBV6-2 or TRBV6-3 and TRBJ2-1, with D perhaps matching TRBD1 (5 bases). Germline V lookup: CDR1 MNHEY, CDR2 SVGEGT. The CDR3 contains 12 residues. V was pared by 4 bases and J by 9 bases, with 10 bases between. As DNA, the CDR3 is TGTGCCAGCAGTTCCAGGGTCGGTGAGCAGTTCTTC. It specifies CASSSRVGEQFF.

This sequence joins TRBV28 and TRBJ2-2, with D uncertain. Germline lookup yields CDR1 MDHEN and CDR2 SYDVKM. The length of the CDR3 is 12 residues. The germline V and J ends were trimmed by 6 bases and 4 bases, with 6 bases remaining between them. The CDR3 sequence: CASSSRTGELFF. CDR3 nucleotides: TGTGCCAGCAGCTCGCGCACCGGGGAGCTGTTTTTT.

This chain links TRBV27 with TRBJ2-7; perhaps TRBD2 as D (5 bases). The CDR3 length is 14 residues. In germline, CDR1 is MNHEY, CDR2 SMNVEV (reference sequence). The ends were cut back, 5 bases at V and 2 bases at J, with 13 bases in the middle. CDR3 in DNA: TGTGCCAGCAGTAAATGGGAGAACCCCTACGAGCAGTACTTC. Protein sequence: CASSKWENPYEQYF.

V gene TRBV5-1 combines with J gene TRBJ2-5; D unresolved. The germline V gene has CDR1 SGHRS and CDR2 YFSETQ. This CDR3 has 13 residues. Trimming removed 0 bases from V and 1 base from J, with 4 bases in between. The CDR3 coding sequence is TGCGCCAGCAGCTTGGGGAGCCAAGAGACCCAGTACTTC. Translated, it gives CASSLGSQETQYF.

The genes are TRBV5-6 and TRBJ1-1; no firm D call. Deletions cut 1 base from V and 1 base from J, with 8 bases between. CDR1 and CDR2 from the germline V gene are SGHDT and YYEEEE. The CDR3 sequence is 14 residues long. CDR3: CASSLFSRNTEAFF. CDR3 DNA: TGTGCCAGCAGCTTGTTCAGCAGGAACACTGAAGCTTTCTTT.

J is TRBJ1-2 and V is TRBV12-3 or TRBV12-4; tentatively, D is TRBD1 (5 bases). The V end lost 8 bases, the J end lost 4 bases, and 11 bases lay between the germline ends. The CDR3 is made up of 12 amino acids. The CDR3 nucleotides are TGTGCCAGCTGGGACGGACGCTATGGCTACACCTTC. Protein sequence: CASWDGRYGYTF.

The chain has TRBV15 and TRBJ1-2, with no clear D. The germline gives CDR1 LNHNV, CDR2 YYDKDF (reference sequence). V was trimmed by 3 bases and J by 0 bases, leaving 11 bases between them. This CDR3 comprises 15 residues. The CDR3 DNA follows: TGTGCCACCAGCAGCCCCTGGGGAGCTAACTATGGCTACACCTTC. Encoded protein: CATSSPWGANYGYTF.

The gene calls are TRBV4-2 and TRBJ2-7; 7 nucleotides line up with TRBD2. The CDR3 has 13 residues. The junction had 7 bases not matched to a gene; V was cut back by 6 bases and J by 5 bases. Germline V gene data show CDR1 as LGHNA and CDR2 as YNFKEQ. The CDR3: CASSPSGTHEQYF. The CDR3 coding sequence is TGTGCCAGCAGTCCCAGCGGGACCCACGAGCAGTACTTC.

The V call is TRBV15, the J call TRBJ1-1; 8 bases map to TRBD1. This CDR3 is built from 13 residues. Germline-derived CDR1 and CDR2 are LNHNV and YYDKDF (reference sequence). The V and J ends lost 7 bases and 1 base, in that order; junction bases with no gene match: 2. The CDR3: CATMTGENTEAFF. CDR3 in DNA: TGTGCCACCATGACAGGGGAGAACACTGAAGCTTTCTTT.

A single count supports this clone. The chain has TRBV6-2 or TRBV6-3 and TRBJ1-1; the D gene is possibly TRBD1 (5 bases). The CDR3 spans 12 residues. The V and J ends lost 6 bases and 8 bases respectively, with 13 bases between them. Germline loops: CDR1 MNHEY, CDR2 SVGEGT. The CDR3, as DNA: TGTGCCAGCAGGCCTTCGGGGGGGGAAGCTTTCTTT. It yields the protein CASRPSGGEAFF.

The genes are TRBV27 and TRBJ2-3, with D tentatively TRBD1 or TRBD2 (6 bases each). The CDR3 is 16 amino acids. Germline-derived CDR1 and CDR2 are MNHEY and SMNVEV (reference sequence). Trimming removed 6 bases at V and 2 bases at J, with 18 bases between. CDR3 in DNA: TGTGCCAGCAGACTAGCTTCCAGGGGCCTCACAGATACGCAGTATTTT. It translates to CASRLASRGLTDTQYF.

The V and J genes are TRBV19 and TRBJ2-3, with D uncertain. Germline V gives CDR1 LNHDA, CDR2 SQIVND (reference sequence). V lost 4 bases and J 7 bases, leaving 18 bases between the germline ends. The CDR3 extends over 15 amino acids. As DNA, the CDR3 is TGTGCCAGTAGTACCACCTATCCGACGGGTCATACGCAGTATTTT. As protein: CASSTTYPTGHTQYF.

The rearrangement links TRBV6-5 to TRBJ1-5; D is ambiguous. The V gene lost 4 bases and the J gene lost 4 bases, with 8 bases spanning the gap. The CDR3 is made up of 13 amino acids. Germline lookup yields CDR1 MNHEY and CDR2 SVGAGI. The CDR3 reads CASSFDWNQPQHF. Written as DNA, the CDR3 is TGTGCCAGCAGTTTCGACTGGAATCAGCCCCAGCATTTT.

V gene TRBV6-2 or TRBV6-3 combines with J gene TRBJ2-7; D remains unclear. Trimming pared 6 bases from V and 2 bases from J, leaving 8 bases between. The germline gives CDR1 MNHEY, CDR2 SVGEGT. CDR3 length equals 12 residues. Here the CDR3 reads CASSQTPYEQYF. The CDR3 coding sequence is TGTGCCAGCAGCCAGACCCCCTACGAGCAGTACTTC.

The chain uses TRBV5-4 and TRBJ2-3, with D perhaps being TRBD1 or TRBD2 (6 bases each). The CDR3 totals 13 residues. Germline V CDR1 and CDR2: SGHNT, YYREEE (reference sequence). Trimming shortened V by 2 bases and J by 5 bases, and 9 bases separated the two germline ends. The CDR3 loop is CASSLGGIDTQYF. As DNA, the CDR3 is TGTGCCAGCAGCTTAGGGGGGATAGATACGCAGTATTTT.

The chain recombines TRBV28 with TRBJ1-5; D remains ambiguous. This CDR3 is 15 amino acids long. Between the trimmed V and J ends, which lost 6 bases and 4 bases, there was a span of 16 bases. In germline, CDR1 is MDHEN, CDR2 SYDVKM. The CDR3 loop reads CASSPASNLNQPQHF. The CDR3 region has the DNA TGTGCCAGCAGCCCAGCCTCAAACCTAAATCAGCCCCAGCATTTT.

The chain couples TRBV9 to TRBJ2-3; D perhaps matches TRBD1 (5 bases). The V and J ends lost 2 bases and 5 bases respectively, with 18 bases between them. This CDR3 is built from 16 residues. Per the germline V gene, CDR1 is SGDLS and CDR2 is YYNGEE. The CDR3, as DNA: TGTGCCAGCAGCGTGGGGCCCGGCGGAGAAAGAGATACGCAGTATTTT. Amino acid sequence: CASSVGPGGERDTQYF.

CDR3 in amino acids: CASSTTASQANEQFF. Written as DNA, the CDR3 is TGTGCCAGCAGCACGACCGCCTCGCAGGCGAATGAGCAGTTCTTC. This chain uses TRBV28 with TRBJ2-1; D unclear. This CDR3 has 15 amino acids. Trimming shortened V by 6 bases and J by 7 bases, and 19 bases separated the two germline ends. Germline V gene sequence: CDR1 MDHEN, CDR2 SYDVKM.